This T cell receptor beta chain stems from a study of T cell clonotyping in hematopoietic cell transplantation. Sequencing used immunoSEQ multiplex PCR; TCRdb keeps in-frame clones, though not all of them. The repertoire has approximately 9,000 clones, around 97% of them found once; the top ten carry approximately 2.4%. The CDR3 is 14 residues long. Germline CDR1 SGHTA, CDR2 FQGTGA. Trimming shortened V by 6 bases and J by 3 bases, and 14 bases separated the two germline ends. In this sample, this clone turned up once. The chain links TRBV7-3 to TRBJ1-2; possibly TRBD1 for D (5 bases). The receptor comes from a male patient between 60 and 69 years old who had an allogeneic stem cell transplant from a related donor, so the T cells may come from the graft donor. Some clones in this sample may be carry-over from other donors' samples. The sample consisted of peripheral blood mononuclear cells, taken 100 days after allogeneic stem cell transplant. The CDR3 DNA reads TGTGCCAGCAGTTCCTGGGAAGGGGACTATGGCTACACCTTC. This codes for CASSSWEGDYGYTF.